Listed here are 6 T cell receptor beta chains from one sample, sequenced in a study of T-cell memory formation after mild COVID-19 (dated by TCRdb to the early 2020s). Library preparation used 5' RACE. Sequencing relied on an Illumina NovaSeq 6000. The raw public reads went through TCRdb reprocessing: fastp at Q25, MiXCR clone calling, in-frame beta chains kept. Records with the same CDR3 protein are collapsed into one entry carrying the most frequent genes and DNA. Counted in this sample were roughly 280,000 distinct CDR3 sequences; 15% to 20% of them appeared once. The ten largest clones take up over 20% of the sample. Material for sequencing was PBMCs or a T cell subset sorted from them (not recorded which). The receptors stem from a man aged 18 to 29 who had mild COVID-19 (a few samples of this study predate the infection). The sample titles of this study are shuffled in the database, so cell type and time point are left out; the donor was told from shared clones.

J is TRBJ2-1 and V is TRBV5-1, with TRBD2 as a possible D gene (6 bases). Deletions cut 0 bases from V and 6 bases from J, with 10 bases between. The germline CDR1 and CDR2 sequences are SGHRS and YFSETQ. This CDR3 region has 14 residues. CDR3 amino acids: CASSLGLVGNEQFF. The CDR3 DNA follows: TGCGCCAGCAGCTTGGGACTAGTTGGCAATGAGCAGTTCTTC.

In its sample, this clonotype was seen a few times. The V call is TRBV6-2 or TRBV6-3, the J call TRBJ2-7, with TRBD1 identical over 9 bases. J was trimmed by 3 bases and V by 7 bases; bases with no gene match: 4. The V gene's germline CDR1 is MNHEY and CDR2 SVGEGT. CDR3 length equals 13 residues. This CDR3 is CASIGQGSYEQYF. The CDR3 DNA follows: TGTGCCAGCATTGGACAGGGGAGCTACGAGCAGTACTTC.

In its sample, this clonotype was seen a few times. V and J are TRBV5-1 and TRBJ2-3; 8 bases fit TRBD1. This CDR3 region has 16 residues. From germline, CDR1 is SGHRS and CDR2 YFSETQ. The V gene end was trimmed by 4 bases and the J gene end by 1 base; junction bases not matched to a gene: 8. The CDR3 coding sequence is TGCGCCAGCAGCCAGCGTCCGGGACAGGGCACAGATACGCAGTATTTT. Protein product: CASSQRPGQGTDTQYF.

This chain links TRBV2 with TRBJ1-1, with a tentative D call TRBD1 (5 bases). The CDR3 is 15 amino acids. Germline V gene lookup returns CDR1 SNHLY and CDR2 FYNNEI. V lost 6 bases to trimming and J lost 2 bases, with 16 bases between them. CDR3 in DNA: TGTGCCAGCAGCGACAGAGGGGAGGATAACACTGAAGCTTTCTTT. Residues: CASSDRGEDNTEAFF.

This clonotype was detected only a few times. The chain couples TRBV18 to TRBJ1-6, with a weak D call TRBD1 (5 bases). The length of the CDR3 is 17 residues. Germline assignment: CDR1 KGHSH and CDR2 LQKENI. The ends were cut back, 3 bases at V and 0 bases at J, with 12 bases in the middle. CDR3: CASSPPGPSSYNSPLHF. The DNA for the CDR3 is TGTGCCAGCTCACCTCCGGGACCCAGCTCCTATAATTCACCCCTCCACTTT.

The CDR3 sequence: CASTRGTNYGYTF. CDR3 coding DNA: TGTGCCAGCACGCGGGGAACTAACTATGGCTACACCTTC. The chain employs TRBV6-5 and TRBJ1-2; D remains ambiguous. Germline CDR1 is MNHEY and CDR2 is SVGAGI. This CDR3 comprises 13 residues. Between the trimmed V and J ends, which lost 7 bases and 0 bases, there was a span of 9 bases.